The text below deals with one T cell receptor beta chain. This record comes from a study of T cell changes during pregnancy in multiple sclerosis. The CDR3 has 10 amino acids. The V and J ends lost 8 bases and 8 bases respectively, with 9 bases between them. Germline-derived CDR1 and CDR2 are SNHLY and FYNNEI. Sequenced by immunoSEQ multiplex PCR; TCRdb stores in-frame clones only, minus some. The sample lists about 42,000 clones; approximately 96% were seen once. J is TRBJ1-2 and V is TRBV2; D is unresolved. This sequence was found in a female donor with multiple sclerosis, enrolled in a pregnancy study. The sample was peripheral blood, taken in the second trimester of pregnancy. CDR3 nucleotide sequence: TGTGCCAGCGCCTTAGAGGGCTACACCTTC. Encoded protein: CASALEGYTF.